The 9 T cell receptor beta chains in this list originate from one sample, sequenced in a study of blood T cell repertoires in COVID-19. Generated by immunoSEQ multiplex PCR, the TCRdb table keeps only in-frame clones and is missing some. The repertoire holds roughly 250,000 clones, with roughly 84% as singletons. Sequenced material: peripheral blood. The receptors come from a human donor with COVID-19, enrolled during active disease. The donor label of this sample is uncertain.

The chain's CDR3 is CASSLTGQASGNTIYF. The DNA for the CDR3 is TGTGCCAGCAGCCTTACGGGACAGGCCTCTGGAAACACCATATATTTT. The chain is built from TRBV27 and TRBJ1-3; 8 nucleotides line up with TRBD1. From germline, CDR1 is MNHEY and CDR2 SMNVEV (reference sequence). The J segment lost 0 bases and the V segment lost 6 bases, leaving 7 bases of the junction unmatched. This CDR3 comprises 16 residues.

The CDR3 region has the DNA TGTGCCAGCAGTATACAGGGTTCGGAGACCCAGTACTTC. It yields the protein CASSIQGSETQYF. The V call is TRBV6-5, the J call TRBJ2-5; a possible D gene is TRBD1 (6 bases). In germline, CDR1 is MNHEY, CDR2 SVGAGI. V was clipped by 5 bases and J by 5 bases, with 12 bases between them. The CDR3 length is 13 residues.

V gene TRBV6-1 combines with J gene TRBJ2-3; 11 nucleotides agree with TRBD2. CDR1 is MNHNS, CDR2 SASEGT, per germline. V lost 3 bases, J lost 0 bases, and 8 bases stayed unmatched. The CDR3 covers 18 residues. The CDR3 spells CASSDTSGSYLSTDTQYF. The CDR3, as DNA: TGTGCCAGCAGTGACACTAGCGGGAGTTACCTAAGCACAGATACGCAGTATTTT.

The chain employs TRBV2 and TRBJ1-4; D is perhaps TRBD1 (6 bases). In germline, CDR1 is SNHLY, CDR2 FYNNEI. This CDR3 is 14 amino acids long. V was cut by 7 bases and J by 10 bases, with 19 bases left in between. In DNA, the CDR3 is TGTGCCAGCATCCCTATACAGGGATCCGGAAAACTGTTTTTT. Amino acid sequence: CASIPIQGSGKLFF.

The chain uses TRBV7-3 and TRBJ1-5; maybe TRBD1 (6 bases). This CDR3 has 11 residues. Per germline, CDR1 SGHTA and CDR2 FQGTGA. Trimming removed 5 bases from V and 8 bases from J, with 7 bases in between. The CDR3 DNA is TGTGCCAGCAGCGAGGGGGAGCCCCAGCATTTT. Encoded protein: CASSEGEPQHF.

This chain links TRBV7-2 with TRBJ1-5; TRBD1 agrees at 8 bases. The germline gives CDR1 SGHTA, CDR2 FQGNSA. V shed 3 bases, J shed 3 bases, and the junction held 4 bases outside the gene matches. The CDR3 is made up of 15 amino acids. The CDR3 nucleotides read TGTGCCAGCAGCTTCGGACAGGGATACAATCAGCCCCAGCATTTT. Translated: CASSFGQGYNQPQHF.

The chain recombines TRBV7-9 with TRBJ1-2, with D maybe TRBD1 (6 bases). Germline lookup yields CDR1 SEHNR and CDR2 FQNEAQ (reference sequence). The V end lost 6 bases, the J end lost 5 bases, and 16 bases lay between the germline ends. The CDR3 length is 14 residues. CDR3 DNA sequence: TGTGCCAGCAGTTTACACAGGGAGCGGTATGGCTACACCTTC. Protein sequence: CASSLHRERYGYTF.

This clone was found a few times. At one end the junction does not follow the germline gene, possibly because of a read error. The gene calls are TRBV15 and TRBJ2-1; 7 bases agree with TRBD2. The germline V gene encodes CDR1 LNHNV and CDR2 YYDKDF (reference sequence). The CDR3 runs 15 residues. The chain's CDR3 is CATSVGRDSHNEQFF. The DNA for the CDR3 is TGTGCCACCAGTGTGGGGAGGGACTCCCACAATGAGCAGTTCTTC. Full variable domain (missing parts from reference TRBV15 and TRBJ2-1): DAMVIQNPRYQVTQFGKPVTLSCSQTLNHNVMYWYQQKSSQAPKLLFHYYDKDFNNEADTPDNFQSRRPNTSFCFLDIRSPGLGDTAMYLCATSVGRDSHNEQFFGPGTRLTVL.

This chain uses TRBV7-9 with TRBJ2-7; TRBD1 agrees at 7 bases. Germline CDR1 reads SEHNR; CDR2 reads FQNEAQ (reference sequence). V gave up 10 bases and J gave up 2 bases; unmatched junction bases: 11. The CDR3 contains 14 residues. This CDR3 is CATRRQGEAYEQYF. CDR3 DNA: TGTGCCACCCGCCGGCAGGGGGAAGCCTACGAGCAGTACTTC.